A single TCR beta chain is shown here with its context. The data derive from a study of response to subunit inactivated influenza vaccine. TCRdb processed the RT-PCR reads anew with MiXCR; each CDR3 protein has one entry. The sample holds about 540,000 distinct CDR3 sequences, under 25% seen once. V was clipped by 4 bases and J by 8 bases, with 11 bases between them. The germline CDR1 and CDR2 sequences are DFQATT and SNEGSKA (reference sequence). CDR3 length equals 11 residues. The data also belong to a second study, concerning T cells expressing NK-cell markers. In that study: The cDNA for TCR beta came from 5'RACE template switching with UMIs. Sorted CD3+CD56+NKG2C+, CD3+CD56+NKG2C- and CD3+CD56-NKG2C+ T-cell subsets were beta-chain profiled.

The sample was CD4+ T cells sorted from PBMCs, taken approximately 13 days after vaccination. This clonotype was sampled from a man aged 50 to 60 who received an inactivated influenza vaccine. J is TRBJ1-2 and V is TRBV20-1, with a tentative D call TRBD1 (5 bases). CDR3: CSATGSGGYTF. Written as DNA, the CDR3 is TGCAGTGCTACAGGGTCAGGCGGCTACACCTTC.